The source of this TCR beta chain is a study of cytomegalovirus exposure and HLA in healthy donors. Study summary: In a later analysis, the roughly 120 validation repertoires were reported to have used the same platform as the 600 to 700 first-cohort repertoires.

Unmatched junction bases numbered 3, after V lost 2 bases and J lost 4 bases. Germline V gene data show CDR1 as SGHNT and CDR2 as YYREEE (reference sequence). The CDR3 is 14 amino acids. With respect to this clone: Its antigen is currently unknown.

The study's findings and limits: The authors enumerated 150 to 200 TCR beta chains as linked to cytomegalovirus. The classifier was said to identify cytomegalovirus status with high specificity and sensitivity.

Some clones are missing from TCRdb's copy, which holds only in-frame ones; the method was immunoSEQ multiplex PCR. This table holds 110,000 to 150,000 clones, 84% found once. The donors were in the roughly 130-subject validation cohort; that cohort was separate from the roughly 680-subject first cohort. The specimen was PBMCs. The chain employs TRBV5-4 and TRBJ1-2; TRBD1 agrees at 9 bases. The sequence was obtained from a woman in her thirties in good health and CMV-seronegative. The CDR3 DNA reads TGTGCCAGCAGCTTAGACAGGGGGATCTATGGCTACACCTTC. This gives the protein CASSLDRGIYGYTF.